These T cell receptor beta chains were read from a single sample in a study of T cells after yellow fever vaccination. Via MiXCR, TCRdb re-called the 5' RACE reads, giving one row per CDR3 protein. The table lists around 530,000 distinct CDR3 sequences, around a sixth of them singletons. The sequencing here drew on PBMCs, taken around 5 days after the first yellow fever vaccination. These receptors all come from a man aged 18 to 29 who received the YFV17D yellow fever vaccine. Each CDR3 is given with its conserved first and last residue. Fields, in order: J gene, V gene, clone size, D gene, CDR3 protein, CDR3 DNA. The D gene is left open where the match is weak. The size entry is marked missing in some rows and otherwise reads once, few, many or a size class.

TRBJ2-5 TRBV9 - - CASSVGGVGPETQYF TGTGCCAGCAGCGTAGGGGGGGTTGGGCCAGAGACCCAGTACTTC
TRBJ2-1 TRBV11-2 - - CASGFRALEPYNEQFF TGTGCCAGCGGTTTCCGGGCCCTGGAGCCCTACAATGAGCAGTTCTTC
TRBJ1-2 TRBV12-3/TRBV12-4 many - CASSPDRNNYGYTF TGTGCCAGCAGTCCCGACAGAAATAACTATGGCTACACCTTC
TRBJ2-7 TRBV20-1 - TRBD1 CSARKDRGRDEQYF TGCAGTGCTAGAAAGGACAGGGGGCGCGACGAGCAGTACTTC
TRBJ2-3 TRBV20-1 - TRBD2 CSARLAGGVDTQYF TGCAGTGCCCGCCTAGCGGGGGGTGTGGATACGCAGTATTTT
TRBJ2-3 TRBV5-5 few - CASSLASRGITDTQYF TGTGCCAGCAGCTTGGCCTCCCGCGGAATCACAGATACGCAGTATTTT
TRBJ1-5 TRBV7-2 many TRBD1 CASRDRVGQPQHF TGTGCCAGCAGGGACAGGGTAGGACAGCCCCAGCATTTT
TRBJ1-1 TRBV12-3/TRBV12-4 few - CASSLLGSEAFF TGTGCCAGCAGTTTATTAGGGTCTGAAGCTTTCTTT
TRBJ2-7 TRBV30 few TRBD2 CAWSIGSGVSYEQYF TGTGCCTGGAGTATCGGTAGCGGGGTCTCCTACGAGCAGTACTTC
TRBJ1-5 TRBV12-3/TRBV12-4 - TRBD1 CASCWTGRGYQPQHF TGTGCCAGCTGCTGGACAGGCAGGGGGTATCAGCCCCAGCATTTT
TRBJ1-4 TRBV5-1 few - CASSWGRATNEKLFF TGCGCCAGCAGCTGGGGGCGAGCAACTAATGAAAAACTGTTTTTT
TRBJ1-6 TRBV6-5 - TRBD1 CASSYETGGSPLHF TGTGCCAGCAGTTACGAGACAGGGGGTTCACCCCTCCACTTT
TRBJ1-6 TRBV20-1 - TRBD1 CSAKFGGGQGGSPLHF TGCAGTGCTAAATTCGGGGGTGGACAGGGGGGTTCACCCCTCCACTTT
TRBJ1-4 TRBV7-2 few - CASSFGSGEKLFF TGTGCCAGCAGCTTCGGGAGCGGGGAAAAACTGTTTTTT
TRBJ1-1 TRBV7-9 many - CASSLAVPWNTEAFF TGTGCCAGCAGCTTAGCAGTTCCCTGGAACACTGAAGCTTTCTTT
TRBJ2-2 TRBV5-6 few TRBD1 CASSFLIDRETPGELFF TGTGCCAGCAGCTTCCTTATCGACAGGGAGACCCCCGGGGAGCTGTTTTTT
TRBJ2-2 TRBV7-3 few - CASSSTGPGELFF TGTGCCAGCAGTTCAACAGGGCCCGGGGAGCTGTTTTTT
TRBJ2-4 TRBV19 - TRBD1 CASSIRDRGKYLGNIQYF TGTGCCAGTAGTATTAGGGACAGGGGGAAGTATCTGGGAAACATTCAGTACTTC
TRBJ2-1 TRBV7-2 - - CASSKQVLEQFF TGTGCCAGCAGCAAACAGGTCCTTGAGCAGTTCTTC
TRBJ2-3 TRBV5-1 - - CASSAWGDTQYF TGCGCCAGCAGCGCTTGGGGGGATACGCAGTATTTT
TRBJ2-5 TRBV18 - TRBD1 CASSRADRGKETQYF TGTGCCAGCTCGCGTGCGGACAGGGGTAAAGAGACCCAGTACTTC
TRBJ1-6 TRBV4-3 many - CASSFLTGPNSPLHF TGCGCCAGTTCGTTTCTGACGGGCCCTAATTCACCCCTCCACTTT